This entry describes one TCR beta chain. Its target is not known. This sample was taken from a study of cytomegalovirus exposure and HLA in healthy donors. Points from the study as a whole: With DRB1 most and HLA-C fewest, TCR association rates differed between HLA loci in a later analysis. Some highly shared sequence variants likely arose as a pipeline artifact. Later on, a genetic analysis was performed. It linked a missense variant in DCLRE1C with V- and J-gene trimming of TCR beta. The listing of 160 or so TCR beta chains classed them as cytomegalovirus-associated.

A multiplex PCR was run with 60 Vbeta primers and 13 Jbeta primers. Sequencing was performed with immunoSEQ multiplex PCR; in TCRdb, only in-frame clones are kept and a portion is missing. Among 90,000 to 100,000 clones listed, roughly four fifths were seen once. The clonotype comes from a female donor in good health and CMV-seronegative. Material: PBMCs.

DNA of the CDR3: TGTGCCAGCAGCTTATTGGGGGGATATCAGCCCCAGCATTTT. As protein: CASSLLGGYQPQHF. J is TRBJ1-5 and V is TRBV7-2; TRBD1 is a possible D gene (5 bases). This CDR3 has 14 residues. Germline V gives CDR1 SGHTA, CDR2 FQGNSA. The germline V and J ends were trimmed by 2 bases and 5 bases, with 10 bases remaining between them.